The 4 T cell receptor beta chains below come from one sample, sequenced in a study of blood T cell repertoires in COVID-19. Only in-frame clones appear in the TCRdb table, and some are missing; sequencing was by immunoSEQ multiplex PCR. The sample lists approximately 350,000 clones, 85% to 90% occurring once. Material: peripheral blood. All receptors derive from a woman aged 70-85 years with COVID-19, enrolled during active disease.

CDR3 residues: CASSRQGTGVPEAFF. CDR3 nucleotides: TGCGCCAGCAGCCGGCAAGGGACAGGGGTCCCTGAAGCTTTCTTT. The V call is TRBV4-1, the J call TRBJ1-1, with TRBD1 identical over 10 bases. The CDR3 totals 15 residues. V was pared by 4 bases and J by 6 bases, with 8 bases of the junction left unmatched. Germline values: CDR1 MGHRA, CDR2 YSYEKL.

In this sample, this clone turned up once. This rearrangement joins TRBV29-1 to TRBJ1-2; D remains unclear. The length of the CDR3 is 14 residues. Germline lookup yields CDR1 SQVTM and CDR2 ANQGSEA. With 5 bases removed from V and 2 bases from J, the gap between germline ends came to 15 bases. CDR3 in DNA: TGCAGCGTTACTTCCCTAGAAGGAAACTATGGCTACACCTTC. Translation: CSVTSLEGNYGYTF.

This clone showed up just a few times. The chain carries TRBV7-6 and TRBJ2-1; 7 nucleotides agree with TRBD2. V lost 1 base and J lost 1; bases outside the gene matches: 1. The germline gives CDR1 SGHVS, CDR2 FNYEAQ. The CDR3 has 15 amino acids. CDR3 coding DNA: TGTGCCAGCAGCTTAGGCGGGGGATCCTACAATGAGCAGTTCTTC. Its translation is CASSLGGGSYNEQFF.

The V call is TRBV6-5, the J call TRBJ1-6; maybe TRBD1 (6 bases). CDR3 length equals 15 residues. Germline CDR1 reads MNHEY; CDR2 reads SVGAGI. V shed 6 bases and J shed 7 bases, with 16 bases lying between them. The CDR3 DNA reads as TGTGCCAGCAGGCGGTCAGGGGTGGGCAATTCACCCCTCCACTTT. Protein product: CASRRSGVGNSPLHF.